Following are 8 T cell receptor beta chains from one sample sequenced in a study of T cells in localized non-small cell lung cancer. The repertoire was sequenced with immunoSEQ multiplex PCR; TCRdb's copy has only in-frame clones and lacks some. The table lists more than 12,000 clones, 80% to 85% of them singletons, with 4.1% in the top ten. Sample: peripheral blood, taken before any cancer treatment. These receptors all stem from a female donor over 55 with stage I squamous cell lung carcinoma.

V usage is TRBV30 and J usage is TRBJ1-1, with D possibly being TRBD1 (6 bases). V dropped 4 bases and J dropped 1 base, with 10 bases sitting between them. Germline V gene lookup returns CDR1 GTSNPN and CDR2 SVGIG (reference sequence). This CDR3 region has 13 residues. CDR3 sequence reads: CAWTTTGNTEAFF. CDR3 bases: TGTGCCTGGACTACGACAGGGAACACTGAAGCTTTCTTT.

The chain couples TRBV7-6 to TRBJ1-2, with TRBD1 as a possible D gene (5 bases). The length of the CDR3 is 13 residues. Germline V gives CDR1 SGHVS, CDR2 FNYEAQ. With 5 bases removed from V and 6 bases from J, the gap between germline ends came to 13 bases. The CDR3 is CASSQEKGNGYTF. In DNA, the CDR3 is TGTGCCAGCAGCCAGGAAAAGGGGAATGGCTACACCTTC.

The V and J genes are TRBV7-8 and TRBJ1-5, with D possibly being TRBD1 (6 bases). The CDR3 loop spans 14 amino acids. The V gene lost 5 bases and the J gene lost 0 bases, with 8 bases spanning the gap. CDR1 and CDR2 from the germline V gene are SGHVS and FQNEAQ. CDR3 nucleotides: TGTGCCAGCAGCGAACAGGGTAGCAATCAGCCCCAGCATTTT. Its translation is CASSEQGSNQPQHF.

V is TRBV5-6 and J is TRBJ2-7; D is perhaps TRBD2 (7 bases). Trimming removed 3 bases at V and 6 bases at J, with 10 bases between. CDR1 is SGHDT and CDR2 is YYEEEE in the germline V gene. This CDR3 is 12 amino acids long. DNA of the CDR3: TGTGCCAGCAGCTCCGGGGGGCCCGAGCAGTACTTC. Protein product: CASSSGGPEQYF.

The chain recombines TRBV5-8 with TRBJ2-3; 7 nucleotides align to TRBD2. Unmatched junction bases numbered 12, after V lost 4 bases and J lost 4 bases. Per germline, CDR1 SGHTS and CDR2 YDEGEE. The CDR3 spans 16 residues. This CDR3 reads CASSLRSGTKADTQYF. DNA for the CDR3: TGTGCCAGCAGCCTAAGGTCGGGGACTAAAGCAGATACGCAGTATTTT.

This chain links TRBV12-1 with TRBJ2-7; TRBD1 is the table's D call, not checked against the DNA. TRBV12-1 is a known pseudogene. This CDR3 is 16 amino acids long. The CDR3 DNA reads as TGTGCCAGCAGCTATCATTACCGGGACAGATTATACGAGCAGTACTTC. Its protein is CASSYHYRDRLYEQYF.

The genes are TRBV25-1 and TRBJ1-1; 8 bases align to TRBD1. Looked up from germline, CDR1 is MGHDK and CDR2 is SYGVNS. J gave up 2 bases and V 8 bases, and 13 bases lay outside the gene matches. There are 16 residues in the CDR3. CDR3 sequence (DNA): TGTGCCAGCTCCACCGGGACAGGAAAGGGTAACACTGAAGCTTTCTTT. It translates to CASSTGTGKGNTEAFF.

V and J are TRBV19 and TRBJ2-3; tentative D call: TRBD2 (5 bases). This CDR3 has 15 amino acids. The ends were cut back, 5 bases at V and 4 bases at J, with 16 bases in the middle. The germline CDR1 and CDR2 sequences are LNHDA and SQIVND (reference sequence). The CDR3 nucleotides are TGTGCCAGTAGTGCCTGGACGGTCGGGGCAGATACGCAGTATTTT. Its translation is CASSAWTVGADTQYF.